These T cell receptor beta chains were read from a single sample in a study of shared clonotypes between healthy human individuals. Assay: immunoSEQ multiplex PCR; the TCRdb copy retains only in-frame clones and omits some. The sample consists of about 2.2 million clones, approximately 92% of them appearing once. The material sequenced was naive CD8+ T cells from PBMCs. The receptors shown here come from a man between 18 and 35 years old in good health. Some clones in this sample may be carry-over from other donors' samples. CDR3s include the opening cysteine and the closing phenylalanine or tryptophan. A D gene is named only where the DNA matches it firmly. Clone size, where shown, is once, few, many, or a class for clones that have expanded.

TRBV19,TRBJ2-1,TRBD2,.,CASSMAGVTYNEQFF,TGTGCCAGTAGTATGGCGGGAGTCACCTACAATGAGCAGTTCTTC
TRBV28,TRBJ2-7,TRBD2,once,CASSPSGLSYEQYF,TGTGCCAGCAGTCCTAGCGGCCTCTCCTACGAGCAGTACTTC
TRBV6-1,TRBJ1-2,.,.,CASRSGGYGYTF,TGTGCCAGCAGGTCCGGGGGCTATGGCTACACCTTC
TRBV2,TRBJ1-1,.,few,CASSEGPGHELNTEAFF,TGTGCCAGCAGTGAAGGGCCCGGGCACGAACTGAACACTGAAGCTTTCTTT
TRBV7-9,TRBJ1-3,.,.,CASSPARLGGNTIYF,TGTGCCAGCAGCCCCGCGCGTCTTGGCGGAAACACCATATATTTT
TRBV18,TRBJ2-7,.,.,CASSPRDGGLGEQYF,TGTGCCAGCTCACCAAGGGACGGAGGGTTAGGCGAGCAGTACTTC
TRBV6-6,TRBJ1-5,.,few,CASSDGWESNQPQHF,TGTGCCAGCAGCGACGGGTGGGAAAGCAATCAGCCCCAGCATTTT
TRBV19,TRBJ2-7,.,once,CASSIVSSSYEQYF,TGTGCCAGTAGTATAGTAAGCTCCTCCTACGAGCAGTACTTC
TRBV7-6,TRBJ2-7,.,.,CASSPTGTSHYEQYF,TGTGCCAGCAGCCCGACCGGGACTTCACACTACGAGCAGTACTTC
TRBV9,TRBJ2-3,TRBD2,.,CASSTSHAGAGGLNTQYF,TGTGCCAGCAGCACATCCCACGCGGGGGCGGGAGGGTTAAATACGCAGTATTTT
TRBV27,TRBJ2-1,.,.,CASSFRLVPGEQFF,TGTGCCAGCAGTTTCCGACTAGTTCCGGGTGAGCAGTTCTTC
TRBV19,TRBJ2-3,TRBD2,.,CASKLAGGADTQYF,TGTGCCAGCAAACTAGCGGGAGGGGCAGATACGCAGTATTTT
TRBV5-4,TRBJ1-1,.,few,CASSLGITTEAFF,TGTGCCAGCAGCTTGGGGATTACTACTGAAGCTTTCTTT
TRBV30,TRBJ2-2,TRBD2,.,CYTSGSTGELFF,TGTTACACTAGCGGGTCCACCGGGGAGCTGTTTTTT
TRBV14,TRBJ2-1,.,.,CASSQRGIYNEQFF,TGTGCCAGCAGCCAACGGGGGATATACAATGAGCAGTTCTTC
TRBV29-1,TRBJ2-7,TRBD2,once,CSVASGNSYEQYF,TGCAGCGTCGCTAGCGGGAACTCCTACGAGCAGTACTTC
TRBV11-2,TRBJ1-2,TRBD1,.,CASSPRDRANYGYTF,TGTGCCAGCAGCCCCCGGGACAGAGCCAACTATGGCTACACCTTC
TRBV4-1,TRBJ2-7,.,.,CASSQDGQGGFYEQYF,TGCGCCAGCAGCCAAGATGGGCAGGGTGGTTTCTACGAGCAGTACTTC
TRBV7-9,TRBJ2-3,TRBD2,.,CASTLTSGVTDTQYF,TGTGCCAGCACCCTCACTAGCGGGGTCACAGATACGCAGTATTTT
TRBV13,TRBJ1-2,.,few,CASTDEGNYGYTF,TGTGCCAGCACGGACGAGGGGAACTATGGCTACACCTTC
TRBV27,TRBJ1-1,.,.,CASSPTRNTEAFF,TGTGCCAGCAGTCCAACACGGAACACTGAAGCTTTCTTT
TRBV7-8,TRBJ2-1,.,.,CASSLAFLREGSNEQFF,TGTGCCAGCAGCTTAGCTTTCTTGAGGGAAGGGTCGAATGAGCAGTTCTTC
TRBV4-1,TRBJ2-1,.,.,CASSHRSKAEEQFF,TGCGCCAGCAGCCATCGATCAAAAGCCGAGGAGCAGTTCTTC
TRBV4-1,TRBJ2-3,TRBD2,.,CASLPGLGLSTDTQYF,TGCGCCAGCTTACCGGGACTAGGCCTTAGCACAGATACGCAGTATTTT
TRBV7-9,TRBJ2-1,TRBD1,once,CASSPPTGTGYRDEQFF,TGTGCCAGCAGCCCGCCCACCGGGACAGGATATAGGGATGAGCAGTTCTTC
TRBV30,TRBJ2-7,TRBD2,.,CAWSADWETSGSLYEQYF,TGTGCCTGGAGTGCCGACTGGGAAACTAGCGGGAGCCTCTACGAGCAGTACTTC
TRBV7-8,TRBJ1-4,.,.,CASLGRTENEKLFF,TGTGCCAGCCTTGGCCGGACAGAGAATGAAAAACTGTTTTTT
TRBV5-1,TRBJ2-5,TRBD1,once,CASSLARTGLQETQYF,TGCGCCAGCAGCTTGGCCCGGACAGGGTTACAAGAGACCCAGTACTTC
TRBV5-6,TRBJ2-7,TRBD2,.,CASSSGGASYEQYF,TGTGCCAGCAGCTCGGGGGGAGCCAGCTACGAGCAGTACTTC
TRBV27,TRBJ2-1,TRBD2,.,CASSLLEREDPNEQFF,TGTGCCAGCAGTTTACTCGAGCGGGAGGACCCCAATGAGCAGTTCTTC
TRBV7-9,TRBJ1-2,.,.,CASSLEGRHYGYTF,TGTGCCAGCAGCTTGGAGGGTAGGCACTATGGCTACACCTTC
TRBV6-6,TRBJ2-1,.,.,CASSYSSGGGYNEQFF,TGTGCCAGCAGTTACTCATCCGGGGGCGGGTACAATGAGCAGTTCTTC
TRBV18,TRBJ2-7,TRBD1,.,CASSPPDRLNEQYF,TGTGCCAGCTCACCACCGGACAGGCTCAACGAGCAGTACTTC
TRBV7-9,TRBJ2-1,.,.,CASSSSASYNEQFF,TGTGCCAGCAGCTCCTCGGCTTCCTACAATGAGCAGTTCTTC
TRBV9,TRBJ2-2,TRBD2,once,CASSGSGRGTGELFF,TGTGCCAGCAGCGGTAGCGGGAGGGGGACCGGGGAGCTGTTTTTT
TRBV27,TRBJ2-1,.,.,CASSFLGPPPDNEQFF,TGTGCCAGCAGTTTCTTAGGACCTCCCCCGGACAATGAGCAGTTCTTC
TRBV23-1,TRBJ2-4,TRBD2,once,CASSQSTSGGLNIQYF,TGCGCCAGCAGTCAATCGACTAGCGGGGGTTTAAACATTCAGTACTTC
TRBV7-9,TRBJ2-3,TRBD1,.,CASRQDRGSGTDTQYF,TGTGCCAGCAGACAAGACAGGGGATCTGGCACAGATACGCAGTATTTT
TRBV19,TRBJ1-2,TRBD1,.,CASSIGRDRGQYVDGYTF,TGTGCCAGTAGTATTGGCCGGGACAGGGGACAATACGTAGATGGCTACACCTTC
TRBV6-1,TRBJ1-2,TRBD1,.,CASETITGVYGYTF,TGTGCCAGCGAAACCATAACAGGGGTCTATGGCTACACCTTC
TRBV6-6,TRBJ2-2,.,few,CASSYRAHGTGELFF,TGTGCCAGCAGTTATAGAGCTCATGGCACCGGGGAGCTGTTTTTT
TRBV5-4,TRBJ2-3,.,.,CASSLDWGVSDTQYF,TGTGCCAGCAGCTTGGATTGGGGAGTGTCAGATACGCAGTATTTT
TRBV6-5,TRBJ2-5,TRBD1,.,CASSYSRTGGRETQYF,TGTGCCAGCAGTTACTCGAGAACAGGGGGCCGGGAGACCCAGTACTTC
TRBV9,TRBJ1-2,.,.,CASSVSKGTSYGYTF,TGTGCCAGCAGCGTATCCAAAGGGACAAGCTATGGCTACACCTTC
TRBV19,TRBJ2-7,TRBD2,.,CASSISSGESYEQYF,TGTGCCAGTAGTATTTCTAGCGGGGAGTCCTACGAGCAGTACTTC
TRBV7-9,TRBJ2-2,TRBD2,.,CASSPSGLAGGWYTGELFF,TGTGCCAGCAGCCCATCGGGACTAGCGGGAGGGTGGTACACCGGGGAGCTGTTTTTT
TRBV29-1,TRBJ1-1,.,.,CSVRRKTGNTEAFF,TGCAGCGTCCGACGCAAGACGGGGAACACTGAAGCTTTCTTT
TRBV6-5,TRBJ2-3,.,.,CASSPSGDSTDTQYF,TGTGCCAGCAGTCCCTCTGGGGATAGCACAGATACGCAGTATTTT
TRBV6-5,TRBJ1-4,.,.,CASSARMNEKLFF,TGTGCCAGCAGTGCTCGGATGAATGAAAAACTGTTTTTT
TRBV7-2,TRBJ2-7,.,.,CASSLGSHYEQYF,TGTGCCAGCAGCTTAGGCAGCCACTACGAGCAGTACTTC
TRBV7-9,TRBJ1-2,TRBD1,once,CASSFQGAEVVNGYTF,TGTGCCAGCAGCTTCCAGGGGGCCGAGGTGGTAAATGGCTACACCTTC
TRBV4-1,TRBJ2-7,.,once,CASSQEAGYEQYF,TGCGCCAGCAGCCAAGAGGCCGGATACGAGCAGTACTTC
TRBV30,TRBJ1-3,.,once,CAWSTRHSGNTIYF,TGTGCCTGGAGTACGCGACACTCTGGAAACACCATATATTTT
TRBV27,TRBJ2-4,TRBD2,.,CASSLSGLAGGLAKNIQYF,TGTGCCAGCAGTTTATCGGGACTAGCGGGAGGGTTAGCCAAAAACATTCAGTACTTC